These 30 T cell receptor beta chains originate from one sample sequenced in a study of shared clonotypes between healthy human individuals. Sequencing was performed with immunoSEQ multiplex PCR; in TCRdb, only in-frame clones are kept and a portion is missing. The data show some 1.5 million clones, around 98% seen once. Material: naive CD4+ T cells sorted from blood. Subset here: CD45RA+ positively selected. The source is a man aged 25 to 45 in good health.

Only a few counts were recorded for this clone. The chain joins TRBV5-4 to TRBJ2-1; D uncertain. Trimming pared 3 bases from V and 6 bases from J, leaving 16 bases between. The CDR3 totals 15 residues. From germline, CDR1 is SGHNT and CDR2 YYREEE (reference sequence). The CDR3 DNA reads as TGTGCCAGCAGCTCGCCCGGTTTGGCCCGCAATGAGCAGTTCTTC. Translation: CASSSPGLARNEQFF.

Note on this clone: The junction shows a germline mismatch at one end, possibly a read error. The rearrangement links TRBV18 to TRBJ1-2; TRBD1 agrees at 12 bases. CDR1 KGHSH and CDR2 LQKENI come from the germline V gene. This CDR3 contains 17 residues. In nucleotides, the CDR3 is TGTGCCAGCTCCCCACAACCGGGACAGGGGGCGCTTGTTGGCTACACCTTC. Translated: CASSPQPGQGALVGYTF.

This clone was observed a single time. This sample also contains other DNA sequences that code for the same CDR3. The chain employs TRBV9 and TRBJ1-1, with D unresolved. This CDR3 contains 13 residues. V lost 2 bases to trimming and J lost 1 base, with 6 bases between them. Looked up from germline, CDR1 is SGDLS and CDR2 is YYNGEE. CDR3 in amino acids: CASSVGRNTEAFF. CDR3 DNA sequence: TGTGCCAGCAGCGTGGGCAGGAACACTGAAGCTTTCTTT.

The J gene is TRBJ2-5, the V gene TRBV2; D unclear. This CDR3 comprises 12 residues. In germline, CDR1 is SNHLY, CDR2 FYNNEI. Trimming removed 11 bases at V and 0 bases at J, with 10 bases between. The CDR3 region has the DNA TGTGCCTCCGAACCGTACCAAGAGACCCAGTACTTC. This codes for CASEPYQETQYF.

This CDR3 is CASSSWGQRQGTF. The CDR3, as DNA: TGTGCCAGCAGCTCCTGGGGACAGAGACAGGGCACCTTC. The chain recombines TRBV7-9 with TRBJ1-2; TRBD1 agrees at 7 bases. CDR1 and CDR2 (germline): SEHNR, FQNEAQ (reference sequence). The CDR3 is 13 residues long. The trim removed 4 bases at V and 13 bases at J, leaving 12 bases unmatched.

This chain joins TRBV5-4 and TRBJ2-1, with 13 bases lining up with TRBD2. The CDR3 is made up of 17 amino acids. CDR1 and CDR2 (germline): SGHNT, YYREEE (reference sequence). The V gene end was trimmed by 0 bases and the J gene end by 5 bases; junction bases not matched to a gene: 5. The CDR3: CASSLVPGTSGDNEQFF. The CDR3 DNA follows: TGTGCCAGCAGCTTGGTCCCCGGGACTAGCGGGGACAATGAGCAGTTCTTC.

The chain is built from TRBV29-1 and TRBJ2-2; D unclear. Trimming took 2 bases from V and 5 from J, leaving 9 bases between them. The CDR3 has 13 residues. The germline CDR1 and CDR2 sequences are SQVTM and ANQGSEA. CDR3 DNA sequence: TGCAGCGTTGAATCGTCTATGACCGGGGAGCTGTTTTTT. It encodes CSVESSMTGELFF.

Regarding this clone: The sample contains more than one DNA sequence encoding this CDR3. The chain links TRBV7-9 to TRBJ1-1; no firm D call. CDR1 is SEHNR and CDR2 is FQNEAQ in the germline V gene (reference sequence). CDR3 size: 11 residues. V lost 5 bases and J lost 3, with 4 bases in between. The CDR3 DNA follows: TGTGCCAGCAGCCCCTACACTGAAGCTTTCTTT. This translates into CASSPYTEAFF.

The genes are TRBV11-2 and TRBJ2-7; tentative D call: TRBD1 (6 bases). Germline V lookup: CDR1 SGHAT, CDR2 FQNNGV. This CDR3 has 15 amino acids. Trimming pared 3 bases from V and 2 bases from J, leaving 14 bases between. The CDR3 reads CASSFTGINPYEQYF. The DNA for the CDR3 is TGTGCCAGCAGCTTTACAGGGATTAACCCCTACGAGCAGTACTTC.

The V call is TRBV11-2, the J call TRBJ1-2; D unclear. This CDR3 has 15 residues. Germline V gene lookup returns CDR1 SGHAT and CDR2 FQNNGV. The V end was cut by 1 base, the J end by 5 bases, with 14 bases between. CDR3 amino acids: CASSLAVAQAYGYTF. CDR3 in DNA: TGTGCCAGCAGCTTAGCGGTGGCCCAAGCATATGGCTACACCTTC.

The chain recombines TRBV7-2 with TRBJ2-3; D may correspond to TRBD1 or TRBD2 (5 bases each). This CDR3 has 13 residues. Germline CDR1 and CDR2: SGHTA and FQGNSA. V was shortened by 5 bases and J by 4 bases, with 10 bases between the two germline ends. For the CDR3, the DNA is TGTGCCAGCAGCCAAGGGACCGCAGATACGCAGTATTTT. Its protein is CASSQGTADTQYF.

This chain joins TRBV6-6 and TRBJ1-5; D may be TRBD1 (5 bases). Germline V gene sequence: CDR1 MNHNY, CDR2 SVGAGI (reference sequence). CDR3 size: 16 residues. Trimming cost V 4 bases and J 1 base, with 14 bases left between them. CDR3 protein: CASSLGTAKSNQPQHF. In DNA, the CDR3 is TGTGCCAGCAGTTTAGGGACCGCGAAGAGCAATCAGCCCCAGCATTTT.

With regard to this clone: In the same sample, other DNA sequences code for this CDR3. The V gene is TRBV2, the J gene TRBJ1-4, with no clear D. The ends were cut back, 1 base at V and 0 bases at J, with 6 bases in the middle. The CDR3 length is 15 residues. The germline V gene has CDR1 SNHLY and CDR2 FYNNEI. CDR3 sequence: CASSEEVATNEKLFF. Written as DNA, the CDR3 is TGTGCCAGCAGTGAAGAGGTTGCAACTAATGAAAAACTGTTTTTT.

The chain has TRBV5-1 and TRBJ2-2, with TRBD2 matching over 12 bases. Germline-derived CDR1 and CDR2 are SGHRS and YFSETQ. J was trimmed by 1 base and V by 0 bases; bases with no gene match: 7. CDR3 length: 19 residues. The DNA for the CDR3 is TGCGCCAGCAGCTTGGTGACACTAGCGGGAGGAATGAACACCGGGGAGCTGTTTTTT. Translating it yields CASSLVTLAGGMNTGELFF.

The rearrangement links TRBV7-8 to TRBJ1-1; the D is unclear. Trimming took off 1 base at V and 0 bases at J, with 9 bases between the two ends. Germline V gene sequence: CDR1 SGHVS, CDR2 FQNEAQ. There are 15 residues in the CDR3. CDR3 in DNA: TGTGCCAGCAGCTTAGGGATACGACTGAACACTGAAGCTTTCTTT. Protein product: CASSLGIRLNTEAFF.

DNA for the CDR3: TGTGCCAGCAGTGGGTTTCGCGGGAGATTAGATACGCAGTATTTT. Its protein is CASSGFRGRLDTQYF. The chain recombines TRBV2 with TRBJ2-3; TRBD2 matches at 7 bases. The CDR3 is 15 residues long. Germline CDR1 SNHLY, CDR2 FYNNEI. V dropped 4 bases and J dropped 5; count of bases not matched to a gene: 9.

The rearrangement uses TRBV7-2 and TRBJ1-1; D gene uncertain. The V end lost 2 bases, the J end lost 1 base, and 8 bases lay between the germline ends. CDR1 and CDR2 (germline): SGHTA, FQGNSA. The CDR3 extends over 14 amino acids. CDR3 coding DNA: TGTGCCAGCAGCTTAAGGAACCCGAACACTGAAGCTTTCTTT. Translated, it gives CASSLRNPNTEAFF.

This chain links TRBV5-4 with TRBJ2-1, with D possibly being TRBD1 (6 bases). CDR3 size: 13 residues. Deletions cut 4 bases from V and 6 bases from J, with 11 bases between. Germline CDR1 is SGHNT and CDR2 is YYREEE (reference sequence). This chain's CDR3 is CASSIGTINEQFF. DNA of the CDR3: TGTGCCAGCAGCATAGGGACAATCAATGAGCAGTTCTTC.

This chain links TRBV25-1 with TRBJ1-4; no firm D call. CDR3 size: 13 residues. The germline V and J ends were trimmed by 7 bases and 7 bases, with 13 bases remaining between them. Germline-derived CDR1 and CDR2 are MGHDK and SYGVNS. The CDR3 here is CASNGRMGEKLFF. For the CDR3, the DNA is TGTGCCAGCAACGGCAGGATGGGTGAAAAACTGTTTTTT.

About this clone itself: Other DNA sequences from this sample encode an identical CDR3 as well. The CDR3 sequence: CASSLDRVDQPQHF. The CDR3 DNA is TGTGCCAGCTCCCTTGACAGGGTGGATCAGCCCCAGCATTTT. The chain couples TRBV18 to TRBJ1-5; 7 bases line up with TRBD1. The CDR3 runs to 14 residues. Looked up from germline, CDR1 is KGHSH and CDR2 is LQKENI. Trimming removed 6 bases from V and 5 bases from J; junction bases left unmatched: 7.

V and J are TRBV19 and TRBJ2-2; 9 nucleotides line up with TRBD2. Losses at the gene ends were 6 bases for V and 5 bases for J; bases not matched to a gene: 7. CDR3 length: 15 residues. Germline V gene sequence: CDR1 LNHDA, CDR2 SQIVND (reference sequence). The CDR3: CASRRVAGETGELFF. The CDR3 DNA is TGTGCCAGTAGGAGAGTAGCGGGAGAAACCGGGGAGCTGTTTTTT.

This chain links TRBV5-1 with TRBJ2-1; perhaps TRBD2 as D (5 bases). CDR3 length equals 15 residues. Trimming removed 2 bases at V and 4 bases at J, with 13 bases between. The germline CDR1 and CDR2 sequences are SGHRS and YFSETQ. DNA for the CDR3: TGCGCCAGCAGCTTAACTAGAGAGGGATACAATGAGCAGTTCTTC. Protein product: CASSLTREGYNEQFF.

This chain joins TRBV18 and TRBJ2-1; TRBD2 aligns across 9 bases. V shed 7 bases, J shed 5 bases, and the junction held 6 bases outside the gene matches. Germline assignment: CDR1 KGHSH and CDR2 LQKENI. The CDR3 runs to 14 residues. The CDR3 sequence: CASFSSGTNNEQFF. CDR3 coding DNA: TGTGCCAGCTTTTCTAGCGGGACTAACAATGAGCAGTTCTTC.

V usage is TRBV5-1 and J usage is TRBJ2-3; no reliable D call. The CDR3 consists of 13 residues. V was clipped by 4 bases and J by 2 bases, with 8 bases between them. The germline V gene has CDR1 SGHRS and CDR2 YFSETQ. This chain's CDR3 is CASSSSATDTQYF. CDR3 DNA sequence: TGCGCCAGCAGCAGTTCCGCCACAGATACGCAGTATTTT.

The chain combines TRBV10-3 with TRBJ1-5; D remains unclear. Germline V gene data show CDR1 as ENHRY and CDR2 as SYGVKD. This CDR3 comprises 15 residues. The germline V and J ends were trimmed by 0 bases and 6 bases, with 12 bases remaining between them. CDR3 DNA sequence: TGTGCCATCAGTGAGTCTGGAGGGATGTTTCAGCCCCAGCATTTT. Its protein is CAISESGGMFQPQHF.

The rearrangement uses TRBV28 and TRBJ1-2; 9 nucleotides match TRBD1. The CDR3 has 15 amino acids. Germline lookup yields CDR1 MDHEN and CDR2 SYDVKM. The V and J ends lost 8 bases and 1 base, in that order; junction bases with no gene match: 8. In DNA, the CDR3 is TGTGCCAGCTTCGAGGAGGGACAGGGTAACTATGGCTACACCTTC. This codes for CASFEEGQGNYGYTF.

The V and J genes are TRBV21-1 and TRBJ2-7; the table's D gene call, TRBD2, was not cross checked with the DNA. TRBV21-1 is listed as a pseudogene. The CDR3 has 15 amino acids. CDR3: CASRSLAGEVNEQYF. The CDR3 nucleotides are TGTGCCAGCAGATCACTAGCGGGAGAGGTCAACGAGCAGTACTTC.

The genes are TRBV5-1 and TRBJ2-7; 9 bases map to TRBD2. The CDR3 is 15 residues long. V lost 0 bases, J lost 2 bases, and 3 bases stayed unmatched. Germline loops: CDR1 SGHRS, CDR2 YFSETQ. The DNA of the CDR3 is TGCGCCAGCAGCTTGGTAGCGGGAGTCGCCTACGAGCAGTACTTC. This codes for CASSLVAGVAYEQYF.

CDR3 sequence reads: CASSGGLAGVSYEQYF. The CDR3 region has the DNA TGCGCCAGCAGCGGCGGACTAGCGGGGGTCTCCTACGAGCAGTACTTC. V and J are TRBV5-1 and TRBJ2-7; 13 nucleotides agree with TRBD2. V lost 4 bases and J lost 0; bases outside the gene matches: 4. CDR3 length: 16 amino acids. CDR1 and CDR2 from the germline V gene are SGHRS and YFSETQ. Looking up the rest from reference TRBV5-1 and TRBJ2-7 gives the full variable domain: KAGVTQTPRYLIKTRGQQVTLSCSPISGHRSVSWYQQTPGQGLQFLFEYFSETQRNKGNFPGRFSGRQFSNSRSEMNVSTLELGDSALYLCASSGGLAGVSYEQYFGPGTRLTVT.

This chain uses TRBV29-1 with TRBJ2-1, with D perhaps matching TRBD2 (5 bases). The germline gives CDR1 SQVTM, CDR2 ANQGSEA. Trimming removed 7 bases at V and 5 bases at J, with 15 bases between. There are 13 residues in the CDR3. The CDR3 is CSGRFPGNNEQFF. CDR3 nucleotide sequence: TGCAGCGGCCGATTCCCCGGGAACAATGAGCAGTTCTTC.